This record looks at one TCR beta chain sequence and its context. This clonotype was picked up a small number of times. Its cognate antigen has yet to be identified. Within one base of it there is no much larger clone, and no base qualities were kept. The label giving this sample's time point can be read as: pre-sensitization, week 0. The treatment or condition label here, explained by the study, means: therapeutic diphenylcyclopropenone sensitization with weekly scalp DPC. Total RNA was isolated from unfractionated whole blood collected in Tempus Blood RNA tubes. Blood at each patch-test visit was drawn before the patch test was applied. Eligible patients were aged 18 to 70, diagnosed with alopecia, deemed suitable for DPC therapy, and excluded if pregnant. These data are taken from a study of human T cells and chemical hapten exposure (dated by TCRdb to the early 2020s). Turning to the overall study: For sensitization, 2% DPC in acetone was applied to an approximately 2 cm by approximately 2 cm area of upper inner arm skin. Throughout the roughly 26-week study period, patients were also given weekly therapeutic DPC doses on the scalp. Patch testing on the upper back used Finn chambers containing 0.01% DPC, with scoring done after 6 days according to International Contact Dermatitis Research Group standards. The patient cohort, mostly female, included alopecia areata with under or over 50% scalp involvement, alopecia totalis and alopecia universalis. Libraries were combined into a pool for sequencing, and differences in TCR yield between samples came mainly from small differences in library volumes within the pool. The study tracked peripheral blood TCR repertoire changes in vivo during primary and secondary sensitization to the hapten diphenylcyclopropenone (DPC) in alopecia patients. Blood samples were taken from patients before sensitization (week 0) and then at 2, 6 and about 24 weeks after DPC sensitization. For TCR sequencing, blood came from 25 to 35 alopecia patients at anywhere from one to four time points (pre-sensitization, 2, 6 and 24 weeks). For every blood RNA sample, sequencing covered both the TCR alpha and TCR beta chains.

Libraries were prepared through RACE. Instrument on record: NextSeq 500. During library preparation, unique molecular identifiers were attached to individual cDNA molecules so that TCRs could be counted quantitatively and reproducibly. As for how the authors treated the data: The median number of TCRs per sample was around 100,000, ranging from 23,224 to 690,600. V, J and CDR3 annotation of the TCR reads was performed with the Decombinator software suite. Every sample was subsampled to the same number of TCRs (28,000) for the PS versus PT1 abundance plots. TCRs were defined as expanded if absent before sensitization and observed at least eight times at the 2-week time point. The public sequencing data were trimmed at Q25 with fastp and processed into clonotypes with MiXCR by TCRdb, which kept only in-frame beta chains. Under each unique CDR3 protein, matching rows form one entry showing the most common genes and DNA. Here the V and J calls rest on TCRdb's processing, not on the authors' analysis. This sample lists under 40,000 distinct CDR3 sequences; about a tenth were detected once. The ten largest clones add up to 27% of the sample.

Results the study describes overall, beyond this receptor: Because every patient had alopecia, a presumed autoimmune disease, the patients' immune response might differ from that of healthy individuals. After repeated subsampling, the strength of the expansion versus patch-test correlation and the threshold at which it became significant changed. No change with DPC sensitization was found in the number of TCRs above 1 in 1000 frequency, and no evidence of global repertoire structure alterations was found. Compared with pre-sensitization or healthy control sets, expanded TCRs formed significantly more large CDR3 similarity clusters, which is consistent with antigen-driven responses. Patch test score correlated positively with the number of PT1 expanded TCRs, reaching significance at thresholds 8, 16 and 32 but not at 4.

The origin of this receptor is a man aged 45-65 years with alopecia areata. Some clones in this sample may be carry-over from other donors' samples. Source: whole blood, taken in connection with sensitization to the hapten diphenylcyclopropenone (DPC).

The DNA reads as follows: TGTGCCAGCAGTTTACAGCGGGACATTCAGTACTTC. The encoded protein is CASSLQRDIQYF. The chain was built from TRBV28 and TRBJ2-4; the D gene is perhaps TRBD2, from 6 matching bases. The CDR3 runs 12 residues from the cysteine to the phenylalanine. Only CDR3 DNA is held: 36 bases, read in frame from base 1. V and J are truncated by 2 bases and 8 bases respectively, leaving an intervening sequence of 7 bases. CDR1 is given as MDHEN and CDR2 as SYDVKM, both from the germline V gene.